This TCR beta chain comes out of a study of blood T cell repertoires in COVID-19. Turning to the study itself: T cells, B-cell-depleted T cells, or PBMCs supplied cDNA or gDNA.

Germline CDR1 reads SNHLY; CDR2 reads FYNNEI. V lost 6 bases and J lost 4, with 10 bases in between. The CDR3 is made up of 13 amino acids. This clone was seen only a few times. Sequencing was performed with immunoSEQ multiplex PCR; in TCRdb, only in-frame clones are kept and a portion is missing. Seen here are roughly 69,000 clones, around 84% observed once, and the top ten hold 9.5% to 15%. The sequenced sample consisted of peripheral blood. The J gene is TRBJ1-5, the V gene TRBV2; TRBD1 might be the D (5 bases). The TCR sequence derives from a human donor in a cohort sampled during active COVID-19. CDR3 sequence reads: CASRDIGNQPQHF. Here the CDR3 DNA reads TGTGCCAGCAGGGACATCGGGAATCAGCCCCAGCATTTT. Complete variable domain (other parts from reference TRBV2 and TRBJ1-5): EPEVTQTPSHQVTQMGQEVILRCVPISNHLYFYWYRQILGQKVEFLVSFYNNEISEKSEIFDDQFSVERPDGSNFTLKIRSTKLEDSAMYFCASRDIGNQPQHFGDGTRLSIL.